A selection of T cell receptor beta chains follows, all from one sample in a study of PD-1 blockade in classical Hodgkin lymphoma. Here immunoSEQ multiplex PCR was the method, and the copy in TCRdb shows in-frame clones only, minus some. The sample records approximately 29,000 clones, roughly 75% being singletons. The starting material was peripheral blood mononuclear cells (PBMCs), obtained before the fourth cycle of nivolumab. Every receptor here comes from a human donor with classical Hodgkin lymphoma. Each CDR3 is given with its conserved first and last residue. Each record gives: J gene, clone size, D gene, V gene, CDR3 DNA, CDR3 protein. The D gene is left open where the match is weak. The listing skips clone size in some rows; elsewhere it reads once, few, many or a size class.

TRBJ2-1	.	TRBD2	TRBV6-1	TGTGCCAGCAGTGATTCTAGCGGGAGTTCCCATGAGCAGTTCTTC	CASSDSSGSSHEQFF
TRBJ1-2	.	.	TRBV6-1	TGTGCCAGCAGTTTAGGGATGGGCTACACCTTC	CASSLGMGYTF
TRBJ1-1	.	.	TRBV18	TGTGCCACTAGGGGGGATGGAGACACTGAAGCTTTCTTT	CATRGDGDTEAFF
TRBJ2-3	.	TRBD2	TRBV25-1	TGTGCCAGCAGTGAAGGTTCGGGAGGGCCCGTAGATACGCAGTATTTT	CASSEGSGGPVDTQYF
TRBJ2-4	.	TRBD1	TRBV7-8	TGTGCCAGCACCCTAAACCCCCGGGGACAGGGGAGGAAAAACATTCAGTACTTC	CASTLNPRGQGRKNIQYF
TRBJ1-1	.	TRBD1	TRBV18	TGTGCCAGCTCCGGGACAGGTCGACGGGCTGAAGCTTTCTTT	CASSGTGRRAEAFF
TRBJ2-1	.	.	TRBV27	TGTGCCAGCAGTTTATCCGGGGTGGAAAATGAGCAGTTCTTC	CASSLSGVENEQFF
TRBJ1-2	.	TRBD1	TRBV2	TGTGCCAGCAGTGAAGGGGGAGACAGGGCGCGCTTATCGGGCTATGGCTACACCTTC	CASSEGGDRARLSGYGYTF
TRBJ1-2	.	.	TRBV28	TGTGCCAGCAGTCAAGCCGACAGTAACTATGGCTACACCTTC	CASSQADSNYGYTF
TRBJ2-7	.	TRBD2	TRBV5-6	TGTGCCAGCAGCTCCGGGACTAGCGGACCACGGGAGTACTTC	CASSSGTSGPREYF
TRBJ2-7	.	TRBD2	TRBV7-2	TGTGCCAGCACCCCTGCGACGGGACTAGCGGGATATGAGCAGTACTTC	CASTPATGLAGYEQYF
TRBJ1-5	.	.	TRBV2	TGTGCCAGCAGTGGTGGGGCCCCCAATCAGCCCCAGCATTTT	CASSGGAPNQPQHF
TRBJ2-1	once	TRBD1	TRBV7-8	TGTGCCAGCAGCTTAGCAGGGGGCGGTGAGCAGTTCTTC	CASSLAGGGEQFF
TRBJ1-2	.	.	TRBV5-1	TGCGCCAGCAGTTTGTTAGGGGATGGCTACACCTTC	CASSLLGDGYTF
TRBJ2-7	.	.	TRBV27	TGTGCCAGCAACCGGGGCAGGGGAGGAGAGCAGTACTTC	CASNRGRGGEQYF
TRBJ2-2	.	.	TRBV29-1	TGCAGCGTGTCCCATACGGAGTTTTTCAGGGTTTCCTTAATCGGGGAGCTGTTTTTT	CSVSHTEFFRVSLIGELFF
TRBJ2-5	few	.	TRBV11-1	TGTGCCAGCAGCTTAGTCCTGGGGGCAGGGTTTGGGACCCAGTACTTC	CASSLVLGAGFGTQYF
TRBJ1-2	.	TRBD1	TRBV7-3	TGTGCCAGCAGCCGAGAGGCCGGACAGGGGTGGGATGGCTACACCTTC	CASSREAGQGWDGYTF
TRBJ1-4	.	.	TRBV28	TGTGCCAGCAGTCCTGACAGCAAAGGAAAACTGTTTTTT	CASSPDSKGKLFF
TRBJ2-1	.	TRBD1	TRBV27	TGTGCCAGCAGTCGACGAACCGGACAGGGGAAAAGTTCTGAGCAGTTCTTC	CASSRRTGQGKSSEQFF
TRBJ2-3	.	TRBD2	TRBV9	TGTGCCAGCAGCGTAGGGAGTAGCGGGAGGATAGATACGCAGTATTTT	CASSVGSSGRIDTQYF
TRBJ2-3	.	.	TRBV19	TGTGCCAGTAGTATCAGCCAGGGAATCATGGCAGATACGCAGTATTTT	CASSISQGIMADTQYF
TRBJ2-1	once	TRBD2	TRBV7-2	TGTGCCAGCAGCCGCGGACTAGCGGGGAGCTCCTACAATGAGCAGTTCTTC	CASSRGLAGSSYNEQFF
TRBJ2-1	.	.	TRBV6-1	TGTGCCAGCAACCCACCCCCTTATTCCAATGAGCAGTTCTTC	CASNPPPYSNEQFF
TRBJ1-1	.	.	TRBV6-6	TGTGCCAGCAGTTACTCGAAGGGAGAAGCTTTCTTT	CASSYSKGEAFF
TRBJ2-7	.	.	TRBV15	TGTGCCACCAGCAGAGACAGGACCCCGGCGTACTTC	CATSRDRTPAYF
TRBJ2-7	.	TRBD1	TRBV6-5	TGTGCCAGCAGTAGGACAGGCGGGTCCTACGAGCAGTACTTC	CASSRTGGSYEQYF
TRBJ2-1	few	TRBD2	TRBV7-9	TGTGCCAGCAGCTTAGGAGGCGGGAGAGGGGCCTACAATGAGCAGTTCTTC	CASSLGGGRGAYNEQFF
TRBJ2-5	.	.	TRBV4-1	TGCGCCAGCAGCCAAGTGGTTAGGGAGACCCAGTACTTC	CASSQVVRETQYF
TRBJ1-1	.	.	TRBV18	TGTGCCAGCTCACCAGGGAGGAACACTGAAGCTTTCTTT	CASSPGRNTEAFF
TRBJ2-2	.	TRBD2	TRBV10-2	TGCGCCAGCAGCCGAGGGGTAGCGGGAGTTAACACCGGGGAGCTGTTTTTT	CASSRGVAGVNTGELFF
TRBJ2-2	.	TRBD2	TRBV19	TGTGCCAGTAGTAAACGGACTAGAACCACCGGGGAGCTGTTTTTT	CASSKRTRTTGELFF
TRBJ2-3	few	TRBD2	TRBV28	TGTGCCAGCAGTCGGACTAGCGGGTTTACAGATACGCAGTATTTT	CASSRTSGFTDTQYF
TRBJ1-1	.	.	TRBV5-5	TGTGCCAGCAGCTTGGTATCGCTGACTGAAGCTTTCTTT	CASSLVSLTEAFF
TRBJ2-1	.	.	TRBV7-8	TGTGCCAGCAGCTTTGCGGAGGGGGTCCAGTTCTTC	CASSFAEGVQFF
TRBJ2-6	.	.	TRBV29-1	TGCAGCGCGATACGCTCTGGGGCCAACGTCCTGACTTTC	CSAIRSGANVLTF
TRBJ1-5	.	.	TRBV19	TGTGCCAGTAGTTTCGACAGTCATCAGCCCCAGCATTTT	CASSFDSHQPQHF
TRBJ2-5	.	TRBD1	TRBV28	TGTGCCATACAAAACAGGGGGAGCGTGACCCAGTACTTC	CAIQNRGSVTQYF
TRBJ1-3	few	.	TRBV7-9	TGTGCCAGCAGCTCCACACAACCGGCTGGAAACACCATATATTTT	CASSSTQPAGNTIYF
TRBJ1-5	.	TRBD1	TRBV10-3	TGTGCCACCCGGGGGGACAGCGATAGCAATCAGCCCCAGCATTTT	CATRGDSDSNQPQHF